These T cell receptor beta chains were read from a single sample in a study of cytomegalovirus exposure and HLA in healthy donors. Assay: immunoSEQ multiplex PCR; the TCRdb copy retains only in-frame clones and omits some. The repertoire holds approximately 100,000 clones, with about nine tenths as singletons. The sequencing input was PBMCs. The receptors originated from a man aged 25-45 years in good health and CMV-seropositive. CDR3s include the opening cysteine and the closing phenylalanine or tryptophan. The order of the fields is CDR3 length, J gene, V gene, D gene, clone size, CDR3 DNA, CDR3 protein. The D gene is left open where the match is weak. Expanded clones get a size class; other rows say once, few or many, or leave the size out.

16	TRBJ2-3	TRBV5-1	TRBD1	.	TGCGCCAGCAGCTTGGGACAGGGGGTTAGCACAGATACGCAGTATTTT	CASSLGQGVSTDTQYF
13	TRBJ2-7	TRBV7-9	.	.	TGTGCCAGCGCCCCGGCTAGATACTACGAGCAGTACTTC	CASAPARYYEQYF
15	TRBJ2-5	TRBV5-1	.	once	TGCGCCAGCAGCGAAACCTACAGGGAGTTGGAGACCCAGTACTTC	CASSETYRELETQYF
14	TRBJ1-2	TRBV2	TRBD1	.	TGTGCCAGCAGGGACAGGGGGCAGTACTATGGCTACACCTTC	CASRDRGQYYGYTF
14	TRBJ2-3	TRBV30	TRBD2	.	TGTGCCCGCTCTAGCGGGAGGGGACAAGATACGCAGTATTTT	CARSSGRGQDTQYF
15	TRBJ1-2	TRBV15	TRBD1	.	TGTGCCACCAGCAGTACAGGGGGGGTCTATTATGGCTACACCTTC	CATSSTGGVYYGYTF
14	TRBJ2-5	TRBV2	.	.	TGTGCCAGCATAGGCAGGGGTCACCAAGAGACCCAGTACTTC	CASIGRGHQETQYF
11	TRBJ2-3	TRBV7-9	.	.	TGTGCCAGCAGCTTAACCATACAGCTGTATTTT	CASSLTIQLYF
14	TRBJ1-4	TRBV10-3	TRBD1	.	TGTGCCATCAGTGAAGACAGGGGAGGGGAAAAACTGTTTTTT	CAISEDRGGEKLFF
13	TRBJ2-5	TRBV27	.	.	TGTGCCAGCAGTTTTGGCGGACAAGAGACCCAGTACTTC	CASSFGGQETQYF
12	TRBJ1-1	TRBV2	.	.	TGTGCCAGCAGGGGGGGGGACACTGAAGCTTTCTTT	CASRGGDTEAFF
15	TRBJ2-5	TRBV7-9	TRBD2	.	TGTGCCAGCAGCTGGGCACTAGCGGGACAAGAGACCCAGTACTTC	CASSWALAGQETQYF
13	TRBJ2-1	TRBV19	TRBD1	.	TGTGCCACCGGGACAGGGAGGTACAATGAGCAGTTCTTC	CATGTGRYNEQFF
14	TRBJ2-7	TRBV4-1	.	.	TGCGCCAGCAGCCAGGACTGGAGGGTCTACGAGCAGTACTTC	CASSQDWRVYEQYF
15	TRBJ2-7	TRBV10-3	TRBD1	.	TGTGCCATCAGTGAGTTGGGACAGGGGGCCGACGAGCAGTACTTC	CAISELGQGADEQYF
16	TRBJ1-5	TRBV18	.	once	TGTGCCAGCTCCCCATTCGACCAGGGTAGCAATCAGCCCCAGCATTTT	CASSPFDQGSNQPQHF
16	TRBJ1-1	TRBV30	TRBD1	.	TGTGCCTGGAGTGTTGGGAGGACAGGCCTTTCCACTGAAGCTTTCTTT	CAWSVGRTGLSTEAFF
13	TRBJ2-3	TRBV9	.	.	TGTGCCAGCAGCGTACTCCCCACAGATACGCAGTATTTT	CASSVLPTDTQYF
15	TRBJ2-3	TRBV6-5	TRBD1	.	TGTGCCAGCAGTTCCGACAGGGGAAGGGGAGATACGCAGTATTTT	CASSSDRGRGDTQYF
12	TRBJ2-7	TRBV5-1	.	.	TGCGCCAGCAGCTTGCAGGGATACGAGCAGTACTTC	CASSLQGYEQYF
13	TRBJ2-3	TRBV4-1	.	.	TGCGCCAGCAGCCAAGATCAGGGCGATGCGCAGTATTTT	CASSQDQGDAQYF
15	TRBJ2-1	TRBV27	TRBD2	.	TGTGCCAGCAGCCCACGGGGGGGAGCGGGCAATGAGCAGTTCTTC	CASSPRGGAGNEQFF
15	TRBJ1-4	TRBV19	TRBD1	.	TGTGCCAGTAGTATGGGGACAGGGCATTCTGAAAAACTGTTTTTT	CASSMGTGHSEKLFF
14	TRBJ2-3	TRBV6-5	.	.	TGTGCCAGCAGTTACTCAGGGGGAATAGATACGCAGTATTTT	CASSYSGGIDTQYF
17	TRBJ2-1	TRBV7-9	TRBD2	.	TGTGCCAGCAGCGCCACCCGCGGGAGTCGAGAAAACAATGAGCAGTTCTTC	CASSATRGSRENNEQFF
16	TRBJ2-7	TRBV4-1	.	.	TGCGCCAGCAGCCAAGATCCCCCAGGGGCGGCCTACGAGCAGTACTTC	CASSQDPPGAAYEQYF
16	TRBJ2-3	TRBV28	TRBD1	.	TGTGCCAGCAGTTTATGGGGACAGGGGTTGACAGATACGCAGTATTTT	CASSLWGQGLTDTQYF
15	TRBJ2-3	TRBV29-1	TRBD1	once	TGCAGCGTTTTAACCGGGACAGGGGCGAGAGATACGCAGTATTTT	CSVLTGTGARDTQYF
17	TRBJ2-7	TRBV5-1	TRBD2	.	TGCGCCAGCAGGGCTGGACTAGCGGGAGGGCCTATCTACGAGCAGTACTTC	CASRAGLAGGPIYEQYF
14	TRBJ2-5	TRBV29-1	.	.	TGCAGCGTTGAAGGACAGAGTATACAAGAGACCCAGTACTTC	CSVEGQSIQETQYF
17	TRBJ2-7	TRBV28	TRBD1	.	TGTGCCAGCAGTAGGACAGGGAGTGGTTTCCTTTCTTACGAGCAGTACTTC	CASSRTGSGFLSYEQYF
15	TRBJ1-1	TRBV28	TRBD1	.	TGTGCCAGCAGGCGGGACAGGGGCTGGGGGACTGAAGCTTTCTTT	CASRRDRGWGTEAFF
14	TRBJ1-1	TRBV11-2	.	.	TGTGCCAGCAGCTTAAAGGTCGACAGAAACGAAGCTTTCTTT	CASSLKVDRNEAFF
14	TRBJ2-1	TRBV4-1	TRBD1	.	TGCGCCAGCAGCCATGGGACAGGGGTGTCCGAGCAGTTCTTC	CASSHGTGVSEQFF
13	TRBJ1-5	TRBV27	.	.	TGTGCCAGCAGTTTAAACGGGGGTCAGCCCCAGCATTTT	CASSLNGGQPQHF
13	TRBJ2-1	TRBV15	.	.	TGTGCCACCAGTCAGAGGGTAGAAAATGAGCAGTTCTTC	CATSQRVENEQFF
15	TRBJ2-2	TRBV9	.	.	TGTGCCAGCAGCGTATTCGGGGGTTCGGGCGGGGAGCTGTTTTTT	CASSVFGGSGGELFF
15	TRBJ1-1	TRBV5-1	TRBD1	.	TGCGCCAGCAGCATTGGGGGACAGGGAGACACTGAAGCTTTCTTT	CASSIGGQGDTEAFF
22	TRBJ2-1	TRBV5-1	.	.	TGCGCCAGCAGCGCACCGGACAGGTCGGACACCCCCGGGACTAGGGAATACAATGAGCAGTTCTTC	CASSAPDRSDTPGTREYNEQFF
14	TRBJ2-2	TRBV27	TRBD2	.	TGTGCCAGCACCAGACTAGCGGACACCGGGGAGCTGTTTTTT	CASTRLADTGELFF
15	TRBJ2-7	TRBV7-9	TRBD1	.	TGTGCCAGCAGCTCCTTGGACAGGGAGGACGACGAGCAGTACTTC	CASSSLDREDDEQYF
17	TRBJ2-5	TRBV4-1	TRBD2	.	TGCGCCAGCAGGGTGAATATAGCGGGAGGGCCCTCGGAGACCCAGTACTTC	CASRVNIAGGPSETQYF
19	TRBJ2-6	TRBV7-3	.	.	TGTGCCAGCAGCTTAACGAGGGGGAAGGGAAGTTCTGGGGCCAACGTCCTGACTTTC	CASSLTRGKGSSGANVLTF
14	TRBJ1-2	TRBV5-1	.	once	TGCGCCAGCAGCGGTGGCCCCTCTAACTATGGCTACACCTTC	CASSGGPSNYGYTF
15	TRBJ2-3	TRBV28	TRBD1	.	TGTGCCAGCAGTTTTAGACAGGGGATGACAGATACGCAGTATTTT	CASSFRQGMTDTQYF
12	TRBJ1-1	TRBV28	.	.	TGTGCCAGCAGTAGACAGCAAAGAAAAGCTTTCTTT	CASSRQQRKAFF
16	TRBJ1-1	TRBV27	TRBD1	.	TGTGCCAGCAGTCCCTGGACAGGGAGAATGAACACTGAAGCTTTCTTT	CASSPWTGRMNTEAFF
14	TRBJ2-1	TRBV4-2	TRBD2	once	TGTGCCAGCAGCCAGCCGGGACTAGGCAATGAGCAGTTCTTC	CASSQPGLGNEQFF
18	TRBJ1-3	TRBV4-2	.	.	TGTGCCAGCAGCCAAGAAATTGCAGGGTCACTTTCCGGAAACACCATATATTTT	CASSQEIAGSLSGNTIYF
18	TRBJ2-2	TRBV4-1	.	.	TGCGCCAGCAGCCAAGAGCTGCGGGGAGATCTGAACACCGGGGAGCTGTTTTTT	CASSQELRGDLNTGELFF
13	TRBJ2-5	TRBV18	.	.	TGTGCCAGCTCACCAGGCCAGGGGGAGACCCAGTACTTC	CASSPGQGETQYF
15	TRBJ1-2	TRBV19	TRBD1	.	TGTGCCAGTAGCCATGGACAGGGGGGGGGCTATGGCTACACCTTC	CASSHGQGGGYGYTF
13	TRBJ1-2	TRBV4-2	.	once	TGTGCCAGCAGCCAAGTCAGGGACTATGGCTACACCTTC	CASSQVRDYGYTF
18	TRBJ1-2	TRBV19	TRBD1	.	TGTGCCAGTACTATGGCTTACTTTGGACAGGGTTATCTGTATGGCTACACCTTC	CASTMAYFGQGYLYGYTF
13	TRBJ1-3	TRBV4-1	.	.	TGCGCCAGCAGGGAGGGTTTCGGAAACACCATATATTTT	CASREGFGNTIYF